Presented here are 14 T cell receptor beta chains from one specimen sequenced in a study of technical replicates of blood from a few donors. Sequenced by immunoSEQ multiplex PCR; TCRdb stores in-frame clones only, minus some. The sample holds approximately 60,000 clones, approximately 87% seen once. The sequenced sample was PBMCs. These receptors were collected from a human donor in good health. Some clones in this sample may be carry-over from other donors' samples.

The chain carries TRBV9 and TRBJ1-6; 7 bases align to TRBD1. Germline CDR1 and CDR2: SGDLS and YYNGEE. Trimming cost V 4 bases and J 10 bases; bases outside gene matches: 8. This CDR3 spans 14 amino acids. The DNA of the CDR3 is TGTGCCAGCAGCCCCTGGACAGGCGGCTCACCCCTCCACTTT. This sequence encodes CASSPWTGGSPLHF.

The rearrangement joins TRBV7-9 to TRBJ1-4; possibly TRBD1 for D (6 bases). This CDR3 spans 15 amino acids. CDR1 SEHNR and CDR2 FQNEAQ come from the germline V gene (reference sequence). V lost 3 bases and J lost 6, with 14 bases in between. The CDR3 is CASSFPQGRDEKLFF. Written as DNA, the CDR3 is TGTGCCAGCAGCTTCCCACAGGGACGGGATGAAAAACTGTTTTTT.

V and J are TRBV7-2 and TRBJ2-7; the D is unclear. CDR1 is SGHTA, CDR2 FQGNSA, per germline. V was shortened by 1 base and J by 2 bases, with 12 bases between the two germline ends. The CDR3 has 15 residues. The CDR3 is CASSLGPNVPYEQYF. CDR3 DNA sequence: TGTGCCAGCAGCTTAGGGCCCAATGTACCCTACGAGCAGTACTTC.

The chain joins TRBV27 to TRBJ1-6; D is unclear. Trimming shortened V by 6 bases and J by 6 bases, and 12 bases separated the two germline ends. The CDR3 is 14 residues long. Germline V lookup: CDR1 MNHEY, CDR2 SMNVEV (reference sequence). CDR3 in amino acids: CASRASLFNSPLHF. CDR3 nucleotide sequence: TGTGCCAGCAGGGCCAGTTTATTTAATTCACCCCTCCACTTT.

This chain uses TRBV5-6 with TRBJ2-3; TRBD2 matches at 7 bases. Germline V gene data show CDR1 as SGHDT and CDR2 as YYEEEE. The ends lost 0 bases at V and 0 bases at J; junction bases unmatched: 1. The CDR3 is 15 amino acids. CDR3 protein: CASSLGGSSTDTQYF. CDR3 DNA: TGTGCCAGCAGCTTGGGCGGGAGTAGCACAGATACGCAGTATTTT.

The chain employs TRBV19 and TRBJ1-6, with TRBD1 as a possible D gene (5 bases). Germline V CDR1 and CDR2: LNHDA, SQIVND (reference sequence). This CDR3 spans 13 amino acids. The germline V and J ends were trimmed by 7 bases and 3 bases, with 7 bases remaining between them. The CDR3 loop is CASKGNYNSPLHF. The CDR3 bases are TGTGCCAGTAAGGGGAACTATAATTCACCCCTCCACTTT.

The chain has TRBV2 and TRBJ2-7; tentative D call: TRBD2 (6 bases). The CDR3 length is 13 residues. In germline, CDR1 is SNHLY, CDR2 FYNNEI. The V gene lost 6 bases and the J gene lost 6 bases, with 15 bases spanning the gap. The chain's CDR3 is CASRRTTAGEQYF. The CDR3 DNA follows: TGTGCCAGCAGACGGACTACCGCGGGCGAGCAGTACTTC.

This clone is termed medium-sized. The V call is TRBV4-1, the J call TRBJ1-3; perhaps TRBD1 as D (6 bases). This CDR3 has 14 residues. The germline gives CDR1 MGHRA, CDR2 YSYEKL. Trimming cost V 1 base and J 2 bases, with 6 bases left between them. CDR3 amino acids: CASSQGTAGNTIYF. The CDR3 DNA reads as TGCGCCAGCAGCCAAGGGACAGCTGGAAACACCATATATTTT.

The V call is TRBV13, the J call TRBJ2-5; 10 nucleotides align to TRBD1. The trim removed 5 bases at V and 5 bases at J, leaving 8 bases unmatched. CDR3 size: 15 residues. The V gene's germline CDR1 is PRHDT and CDR2 FYEKMQ (reference sequence). CDR3 nucleotide sequence: TGTGCCAGCAGCCGCGACAGGGGGCAATTGGAGACCCAGTACTTC. Translated: CASSRDRGQLETQYF.

V usage is TRBV6-1 and J usage is TRBJ1-5; weak D call: TRBD1 (5 bases). V was shortened by 3 bases and J by 7 bases, with 16 bases between the two germline ends. The V gene's germline CDR1 is MNHNS and CDR2 SASEGT. CDR3 length: 15 residues. CDR3 amino acids: CASSEGFRGSQPQHF. CDR3 DNA sequence: TGTGCCAGCAGTGAGGGCTTTAGGGGCAGCCAGCCCCAGCATTTT.

The chain uses TRBV10-2 and TRBJ1-1; 8 nucleotides match TRBD1. The CDR3 sequence is 13 residues long. V lost 8 bases and J lost 7; bases outside the gene matches: 9. Germline V CDR1 and CDR2: WSHSY, SAAADI. CDR3 sequence reads: CASARRQGHEAFF. In nucleotides, the CDR3 is TGCGCCAGCGCTAGACGACAGGGGCATGAAGCTTTCTTT.

A remark on this clone: The same CDR3 arises from other DNA sequences in this sample as well. The genes are TRBV5-1 and TRBJ1-2; D unresolved. Per the germline V gene, CDR1 is SGHRS and CDR2 is YFSETQ. The CDR3 runs 13 residues. V lost 2 bases to trimming and J lost 0 bases, with 5 bases between them. The CDR3 region is CASSFGSNYGYTF. CDR3 in DNA: TGCGCCAGCAGCTTCGGGTCTAACTATGGCTACACCTTC.

The genes are TRBV2 and TRBJ2-7, with TRBD2 matching 7 bases. The CDR3 spans 13 residues. V lost 5 bases and J lost 2; bases outside the gene matches: 3. CDR1 and CDR2 (germline): SNHLY, FYNNEI. The CDR3 here is CASSITSAYEQYF. CDR3 bases: TGTGCCAGCAGTATAACTAGCGCCTACGAGCAGTACTTC.

In this sample, this clone turned up a few times. The chain has TRBV19 and TRBJ2-1, with 8 bases fitting TRBD2. Unmatched junction bases numbered 10, after V lost 5 bases and J lost 7 bases. CDR3 length: 15 amino acids. Germline V gene sequence: CDR1 LNHDA, CDR2 SQIVND (reference sequence). The CDR3 loop is CASSSPGLVFNEQFF. CDR3 nucleotides: TGTGCCAGTAGTTCGCCGGGACTAGTCTTTAATGAGCAGTTCTTC.